Listed below are T cell receptor beta chains from one sample, sequenced in a study of T-cell memory formation after mild COVID-19. Using its own MiXCR run on the 5' RACE reads, TCRdb lists one record per CDR3 protein. The sample contains 250,000 to 300,000 distinct CDR3 sequences, roughly 15% of which appear only once. The sequenced sample was PBMCs or a T cell subset sorted from them (not recorded which). The origin of the receptors is a man between 18 and 29 years old who had mild COVID-19 (a few samples of this study predate the infection). Cell type and time point are not known. CDR3s include the opening cysteine and the closing phenylalanine or tryptophan. A D gene is named only where the DNA matches it firmly. Some rows mark clone size as missing; the rest say once, few, many or name a class of expanded clone.

J	D	size	V	CDR3	DNA
TRBJ1-1	NA	NA	TRBV4-1	CASSPLRGEAFF	TGCGCCAGCAGCCCCCTCCGGGGGGAAGCTTTCTTT
TRBJ1-1	NA	NA	TRBV6-5	CASSYSRGAGEAFF	TGTGCCAGCAGTTACTCCCGGGGGGCTGGGGAAGCTTTCTTT
TRBJ1-1	NA	NA	TRBV10-3	CAISGTGSLLTEAFF	TGTGCCATCAGCGGGACGGGATCCCTACTCACTGAAGCTTTCTTT
TRBJ2-5	NA	NA	TRBV12-3/TRBV12-4	CASSFDRLGETQYF	TGTGCCAGCAGCTTCGATCGCCTCGGAGAGACCCAGTACTTC
TRBJ1-5	TRBD1	NA	TRBV3-1	CASSATGAGNQPQHF	TGTGCCAGCAGCGCGACAGGGGCGGGCAATCAGCCCCAGCATTTT
TRBJ2-1	NA	many	TRBV30	CAWMGQEYNEQFF	TGTGCCTGGATGGGTCAGGAATACAATGAGCAGTTCTTC
TRBJ1-6	NA	NA	TRBV7-9	CASSTEGNSPLHF	TGTGCCAGCAGCACTGAGGGTAATTCACCCCTCCACTTT
TRBJ2-5	NA	many	TRBV6-2/TRBV6-3	CASSSPDRSPQETQYF	TGTGCCAGCAGTTCCCCGGACAGATCTCCGCAAGAGACCCAGTACTTC
TRBJ2-1	TRBD2	few	TRBV12-3/TRBV12-4	CASIRSGGVNEQFF	TGTGCCAGCATCCGTAGCGGGGGGGTCAATGAGCAGTTCTTC
TRBJ1-5	NA	few	TRBV7-9	CASSTGGGGQPQHF	TGTGCCAGCAGCACCGGGGGGGGAGGTCAGCCCCAGCATTTT
TRBJ2-3	NA	many	TRBV7-3	CASSWTDADTQYF	TGTGCCAGCAGCTGGACAGATGCAGATACGCAGTATTTT
TRBJ2-3	NA	few	TRBV4-3	CASSQDPAGGTDTQYF	TGCGCCAGCAGCCAAGACCCTGCTGGGGGCACAGATACGCAGTATTTT
TRBJ1-1	NA	few	TRBV9	CASSVDPSARGTEAFF	TGTGCCAGCAGCGTAGACCCATCCGCACGGGGCACTGAAGCTTTCTTT
TRBJ2-2	NA	NA	TRBV5-1	CASSLAVGVGELFF	TGCGCCAGCAGCTTGGCCGTAGGGGTCGGGGAGCTGTTTTTT
TRBJ2-5	TRBD2	NA	TRBV20-1	CSALAGGAGETQYF	TGCAGTGCCCTTGCCGGGGGGGCCGGGGAGACCCAGTACTTC
TRBJ2-3	NA	NA	TRBV2	CASSDGARTQYF	TGTGCCAGCAGTGATGGGGCGCGGACGCAGTATTTT
TRBJ2-7	NA	many	TRBV29-1	CSVRGSYEQYF	TGCAGCGTACGGGGGTCCTACGAGCAGTACTTC
TRBJ2-2	TRBD2	many	TRBV5-1	CASSLQPRLAGASTGELFF	TGCGCCAGCAGCTTGCAGCCACGTCTAGCGGGTGCGAGCACCGGGGAGCTGTTTTTT
TRBJ1-6	NA	NA	TRBV6-5	CASSPASYNSPLHF	TGTGCCAGCAGCCCCGCCTCCTATAATTCACCCCTCCACTTT
TRBJ2-1	TRBD1	few	TRBV7-9	CASSYRTGYNEQFF	TGTGCCAGCAGCTACCGGACAGGCTACAATGAGCAGTTCTTC
TRBJ2-5	TRBD1	few	TRBV2	CATRDRGYQETQYF	TGTGCCACCCGGGACAGGGGGTACCAAGAGACCCAGTACTTC
TRBJ1-5	NA	many	TRBV28	CASRQGSNQPQHF	TGTGCCAGCAGACAGGGTAGCAATCAGCCCCAGCATTTT
TRBJ1-6	NA	NA	TRBV4-3	CASSPGRVTNNSPLHF	TGCGCCAGCAGCCCCGGGCGCGTAACGAATAATTCACCCCTCCACTTT
TRBJ1-6	NA	NA	TRBV6-2/TRBV6-3	CASRRQESSYNSPLHF	TGTGCCAGCAGACGACAAGAAAGCTCCTATAATTCACCCCTCCACTTT
TRBJ1-5	NA	NA	TRBV4-2	CASSQERDYLHRPQHF	TGTGCCAGCAGCCAAGAGAGGGACTACCTCCACCGGCCCCAGCATTTT
TRBJ2-2	NA	few	TRBV7-9	CASNTPRAPFKTGELFF	TGTGCCAGCAACACCCCCCGAGCCCCCTTTAAAACCGGGGAGCTGTTTTTT
TRBJ1-2	NA	NA	TRBV29-1	CSVVGGDYGYTF	TGCAGCGTTGTAGGGGGGGACTATGGCTACACCTTC
TRBJ2-1	TRBD2	few	TRBV6-2/TRBV6-3	CASSYRGRGDLGNEQFF	TGTGCCAGCAGTTACCGCGGGCGGGGGGACTTAGGCAATGAGCAGTTCTTC
TRBJ2-3	TRBD2	NA	TRBV7-9	CASSPGLAGAGTDTQYF	TGTGCCAGCAGCCCCGGACTAGCGGGGGCCGGCACAGATACGCAGTATTTT
TRBJ1-4	NA	NA	TRBV20-1	CSGEFLREEKLFF	TGCAGTGGCGAATTCCTACGTGAGGAAAAACTGTTTTTT
TRBJ1-1	TRBD1	NA	TRBV19	CASSGRTGGGTEAFF	TGTGCCAGTAGTGGTCGGACAGGGGGCGGTACTGAAGCTTTCTTT
TRBJ1-1	NA	NA	TRBV15	CATSRPTTPEEAFF	TGTGCCACCAGCAGACCTACCACGCCGGAGGAAGCTTTCTTT
TRBJ2-7	NA	few	TRBV29-1	CSVVSGSYEQYF	TGCAGCGTTGTGTCGGGGTCCTACGAGCAGTACTTC
TRBJ2-4	NA	NA	TRBV9	CASSAVPSLGGAKNIQYF	TGTGCCAGCAGCGCCGTCCCTTCCTTGGGTGGAGCCAAAAACATTCAGTACTTC
TRBJ1-2	TRBD1	many	TRBV3-1	CASSEQGNGYTF	TGTGCCAGCAGCGAACAGGGGAATGGCTACACCTTC
TRBJ1-2	TRBD1	few	TRBV5-5	CASSQGQDPYGYTF	TGTGCCAGCAGCCAGGGACAGGACCCCTATGGCTACACCTTC
TRBJ2-7	NA	few	TRBV7-2	CASSFIPPGGGSSYEQYF	TGTGCCAGCAGCTTCATCCCCCCGGGAGGGGGCAGCTCCTACGAGCAGTACTTC
TRBJ2-3	NA	NA	TRBV28	CASSRDLSDTQYF	TGTGCCAGCAGTCGGGACTTATCAGATACGCAGTATTTT
TRBJ2-1	NA	few	TRBV27	CAAGYSSYNEQFF	TGTGCCGCGGGATACAGCTCCTACAATGAGCAGTTCTTC
TRBJ1-5	NA	NA	TRBV20-1	CSAARGEPQHF	TGCAGTGCTGCGAGGGGAGAGCCCCAGCATTTT
TRBJ2-7	NA	few	TRBV15	CATSRHLTEQYF	TGTGCCACCAGCAGGCACCTTACCGAGCAGTACTTC
TRBJ1-1	NA	NA	TRBV6-5	CASSYISGSEAFF	TGTGCCAGCAGTTACATCTCGGGAAGTGAAGCTTTCTTT
TRBJ1-1	NA	NA	TRBV6-5	CASSYRVMNTEAFF	TGTGCCAGCAGTTACCGGGTAATGAACACTGAAGCTTTCTTT
TRBJ1-1	NA	NA	TRBV15	CATSLSRRNTEAFF	TGTGCCACCAGCCTCAGCCGGCGCAACACTGAAGCTTTCTTT
TRBJ2-1	NA	many	TRBV12-3/TRBV12-4	CASSRTQGYEQFF	TGTGCCAGCTCGAGGACTCAGGGGTATGAGCAGTTCTTC
TRBJ2-1	NA	many	TRBV7-9	CASSLQGFDNEQFF	TGTGCCAGCAGCTTACAGGGGTTCGACAATGAGCAGTTCTTC
TRBJ2-1	NA	few	TRBV7-9	CASSLARSNEQFF	TGTGCCAGCAGCTTAGCCCGGAGCAATGAGCAGTTCTTC
TRBJ2-5	NA	many	TRBV11-2	CASIQGAGAQYF	TGTGCCAGCATTCAAGGGGCTGGGGCCCAGTACTTC
TRBJ1-6	NA	few	TRBV5-1	CASSYQGTAPLHF	TGCGCCAGCAGTTATCAGGGCACGGCACCCCTCCACTTT
TRBJ2-7	NA	few	TRBV5-1	CASSSLAGQGVYEQYF	TGCGCCAGCAGCTCACTTGCGGGGCAGGGGGTTTACGAGCAGTACTTC
TRBJ2-1	NA	NA	TRBV11-3	CASSPSASGDTYNEQFF	TGTGCCAGCAGCCCCTCGGCCAGCGGGGACACCTACAATGAGCAGTTCTTC
TRBJ1-1	NA	NA	TRBV2	CAAGDTEAFF	TGTGCCGCAGGGGACACTGAAGCTTTCTTT
TRBJ1-2	NA	NA	TRBV6-1	CASSERAHGYTF	TGTGCCAGCAGTGAAAGGGCCCATGGCTACACCTTC
TRBJ1-2	NA	NA	TRBV3-1	CASSQDRHSYYGYTF	TGTGCCAGCAGCCAAGATCGTCACAGCTACTATGGCTACACCTTC
TRBJ1-1	NA	few	TRBV30	CAWSLEGVSEAFF	TGTGCCTGGAGTTTGGAGGGGGTGAGTGAAGCTTTCTTT
TRBJ2-5	TRBD1	NA	TRBV20-1	CSARDGQGLLETQYF	TGCAGTGCTAGAGATGGACAGGGTTTACTGGAGACCCAGTACTTC
TRBJ2-1	TRBD2	many	TRBV2	CASSERGGYNEQFF	TGTGCCAGCAGTGAGCGGGGGGGGTACAATGAGCAGTTCTTC
TRBJ2-7	NA	few	TRBV11-2	CASSVDTGSYEQYF	TGTGCCAGCAGCGTAGATACAGGATCCTACGAGCAGTACTTC
TRBJ1-4	TRBD1	NA	TRBV4-1	CASTAGTGEEELFF	TGCGCCAGCACCGCCGGGACAGGGGAAGAAGAACTGTTTTTT